Listed below are T cell receptor beta chains from one sample, sequenced in a study of human T cells and chemical hapten exposure. TCRdb called the RACE reads again in MiXCR, with one record for every CDR3 protein. The sample shows around 80,000 distinct CDR3 sequences, approximately 6.6% of them seen only once. The sequences come from whole blood, collected in connection with sensitization to the hapten diphenylcyclopropenone (DPC). The origin of the receptors is a young woman with alopecia areata. Some clones in this sample may be carry-over from other donors' samples. Both conserved end residues are part of each CDR3. The D gene is left open where the match is weak. Expanded clones are given a class, and other clones once, few, many or no size at all.

d_call j_call v_call clone_size cdr3_nt cdr3_aa
. TRBJ2-3 TRBV5-1 many TGCGCCAGCAGTCTTCCGGGAAATAGGGATACGCAGTATTTT CASSLPGNRDTQYF
. TRBJ2-7 TRBV7-9 . TGTGCCAGCAGCCCGGATGTCCCCTACGAGCAGTACTTC CASSPDVPYEQYF
TRBD2 TRBJ2-5 TRBV7-8 . TGTGCCAGCAGCGCCCGGCGACTAGCGGTTCAAGAGACCCAGTACTTC CASSARRLAVQETQYF
. TRBJ1-4 TRBV7-8 . TGTGCCAGCAGTTTCGGGCATAATGAAAAACTGTTTTTT CASSFGHNEKLFF
TRBD1 TRBJ1-3 TRBV30 many TGTGCCTGGAGAGGACAGGGTCAAAGAAACACCATATATTTT CAWRGQGQRNTIYF
. TRBJ2-3 TRBV5-4 once TGTGCCAGCAGAGGGAGCGTCGCAGATACGCAGTATTTT CASRGSVADTQYF
TRBD1 TRBJ1-3 TRBV10-3 many TGTGCCATAAGGGACAGTGGAAACACCATATATTTT CAIRDSGNTIYF
. TRBJ2-2 TRBV24-1 many TGTGCCACCTCCCCAGGGCTCACCGGGGAGCTGTTTTTT CATSPGLTGELFF
TRBD1 TRBJ2-7 TRBV20-1 few TGCAGTGCTCTCGGACAGGGTCAAATCGAGCAGTACTTC CSALGQGQIEQYF
. TRBJ1-2 TRBV19 few TGTGCCAGTAGTTCCCGACAGCTACCTCTCCTCTATGGCTACACCTTC CASSSRQLPLLYGYTF
. TRBJ1-2 TRBV6-1 many TGTGCCAGCAGTGAAGGGATAGGGGTGATCAGTGGCTATGGCTACACCTTC CASSEGIGVISGYGYTF